The 15 T cell receptor beta chains listed next were all sequenced from one sample in a study of T cell repertoires in cytomegalovirus infection. TCRdb recomputed calls from the reads with MiXCR, one row per CDR3 protein. The sample contains 200,000 to 300,000 distinct CDR3 sequences, 10% to 15% of which appear only once. The sequencing sample was made of PBMCs. The receptors come from a human donor in good health (CMV status not recorded). Some clones in this sample may be carry-over from other donors' samples.

In DNA form, the CDR3 reads TGCAGCGTAGAGCGGGAGGGCGGGGAGACCCAGTACTTC. It translates to CSVEREGGETQYF. The chain carries TRBV29-1 and TRBJ2-5; 10 positions agree with TRBD2. The V segment lost 6 bases and the J segment 5 bases; nucleotides outside the gene matches: 6. The CDR3 covers 13 residues. The V gene's germline CDR1 is SQVTM and CDR2 ANQGSEA.

The chain is built from TRBV28 and TRBJ2-7; a weak D match, TRBD2 (7 bases). Germline V gene sequence: CDR1 MDHEN, CDR2 SYDVKM. Trimming pared 7 bases from V and 3 bases from J, leaving 16 bases between. This CDR3 region has 14 residues. The CDR3 protein is CASTSGGQVYEQYF. The CDR3 DNA follows: TGTGCCAGCACTTCCGGGGGGCAGGTCTACGAGCAGTACTTC. The full variable domain, in which reference TRBV28 and TRBJ2-7 provide the parts outside the CDR3, is DVKVTQSSRYLVKRTGEKVFLECVQDMDHENMFWYRQDPGLGLRLIYFSYDVKMKEKGDIPEGYSVSREKKERFSLILESASTNQTSMYLCASTSGGQVYEQYFGPGTRLTVT.

This clonotype was detected only once. A read error may be the cause here, since a much bigger clone is one base away. The rearrangement uses TRBV5-5 and TRBJ1-1; D gene uncertain. This CDR3 has 17 amino acids. In germline, CDR1 is SGHKS, CDR2 YYEKEE (reference sequence). The CDR3 coding sequence is TGTGCCAACAGCTTGGGAGTTGAGGCGGACTCGAACACTGAAGCTTTCTTT. This gives the protein CANSLGVEADSNTEAFF.

The chain joins TRBV29-1 to TRBJ1-2; D remains ambiguous. CDR1 is SQVTM and CDR2 is ANQGSEA in the germline V gene. Trimming pared 3 bases from V and 6 bases from J, leaving 5 bases between. CDR3 length: 10 amino acids. The CDR3: CSVERDGYTF. The CDR3 DNA is TGCAGCGTTGAGAGGGATGGCTACACCTTC. The variable domain in full, completed from reference TRBV29-1 and TRBJ1-2, reads SAVISQKPSRDICQRGTSLTIQCQVDSQVTMMFWYRQQPGQSLTLIATANQGSEATYESGFVIDKFPISRPNLTFSTLTVSNMSPEDSSIYLCSVERDGYTFGSGTRLTVV.

This clonotype showed up many times. The rearrangement links TRBV2 to TRBJ2-5, with no clear D. CDR1 and CDR2 from the germline V gene are SNHLY and FYNNEI. This CDR3 is 13 amino acids long. Deletions cut 4 bases from V and 2 bases from J, with 8 bases between. The CDR3 DNA is TGTGCCAGCAGTGTACGACAACAAGAGACCCAGTACTTC. Protein sequence: CASSVRQQETQYF.

The chain couples TRBV29-1 to TRBJ2-1; tentative D call: TRBD1 (5 bases). The germline V gene encodes CDR1 SQVTM and CDR2 ANQGSEA. This CDR3 is 17 amino acids long. The ends were cut back, 4 bases at V and 5 bases at J, with 24 bases in the middle. CDR3 in DNA: TGCAGCGTTGGGCACTCTCGAACAGGTAACCGAAACAATGAGCAGTTCTTC. This gives the protein CSVGHSRTGNRNNEQFF.

This clonotype was picked up a small number of times. The chain employs TRBV6-6 and TRBJ2-1; no reliable D call. CDR1 and CDR2 (germline): MNHNY, SVGAGI (reference sequence). V was shortened by 6 bases and J by 6 bases, with 12 bases between the two germline ends. CDR3 length equals 13 residues. The CDR3 sequence is CASSPDWGNEQFF. CDR3 DNA: TGTGCCAGCAGCCCCGACTGGGGCAATGAGCAGTTCTTC.

This clonotype was seen only a few times. This chain connects TRBV30 to TRBJ2-1; D ambiguous. The length of the CDR3 is 14 residues. CDR1 is GTSNPN, CDR2 SVGIG, per germline (reference sequence). Trimming shortened V by 0 bases and J by 5 bases, and 11 bases separated the two germline ends. The CDR3 reads CAWSVNRNHNEQFF. CDR3 in DNA: TGTGCCTGGAGTGTAAATAGGAACCACAATGAGCAGTTCTTC.

Points on this clonotype: At one end, the junction sequence differs from germline, possibly due to a read error. This chain joins TRBV28 and TRBJ2-2, with 7 bases lining up with TRBD1. CDR1 and CDR2 (germline): MDHEN, SYDVKM. The CDR3 covers 15 residues. The CDR3 loop is CANSSGTANTGELFF. The CDR3, as DNA: TGTGCCAACAGTTCCGGGACAGCGAACACCGGGGAGCTGTTTTTT.

This clonotype was picked up many times. The chain has TRBV28 and TRBJ2-5; 14 nucleotides agree with TRBD2. CDR3 length: 16 residues. The trim removed 5 bases at V and 5 bases at J, leaving 7 bases unmatched. Germline V gene data show CDR1 as MDHEN and CDR2 as SYDVKM. The CDR3 region is CASSKFRLAGGETQYF. CDR3 bases: TGTGCCAGCAGTAAATTCCGACTAGCGGGAGGGGAGACCCAGTACTTC.

This clonotype occurred many times. The genes are TRBV12-3 or TRBV12-4 and TRBJ1-1, with TRBD1 matching 8 bases. There are 13 residues in the CDR3. V gave up 10 bases and J gave up 4 bases; unmatched junction bases: 8. In nucleotides, the CDR3 is TGTGCCACCCAGACAGGGGTGGGCACTGAAGCTTTCTTT. It encodes CATQTGVGTEAFF.

CDR3 region: CASSSQEAGANYGYTF. The CDR3 DNA reads TGTGCCAGCAGTTCCCAGGAGGCCGGAGCTAACTATGGCTACACCTTC. The J gene is TRBJ1-2, the V gene TRBV27; D not certain. V lost 4 bases, J lost 0 bases, and 15 bases lay in between. The CDR3 spans 16 residues. Germline values: CDR1 MNHEY, CDR2 SMNVEV (reference sequence).

This clonotype showed up many times. The rearrangement uses TRBV7-2 and TRBJ2-3; 10 bases are a match to TRBD2. V shed 1 base, J shed 5 bases, and the junction held 6 bases outside the gene matches. Germline V gene lookup returns CDR1 SGHTA and CDR2 FQGNSA. This CDR3 is built from 16 residues. CDR3 sequence (DNA): TGTGCCAGCAGCTTAGAGAGCGGGGGGGCGGGAGATACGCAGTATTTT. Its protein product is CASSLESGGAGDTQYF.

This clonotype has ten or more counts. This chain joins TRBV20-1 and TRBJ2-5; D not certain. CDR1 is DFQATT, CDR2 SNEGSKA, per germline (reference sequence). CDR3 size: 13 residues. The germline V and J ends were trimmed by 6 bases and 0 bases, with 11 bases remaining between them. The CDR3: CSARPTYQETQYF. The CDR3 coding sequence is TGCAGTGCCCGGCCCACGTACCAAGAGACCCAGTACTTC.

The V call is TRBV7-3, the J call TRBJ2-1, with 8 bases aligning to TRBD2. V lost 3 bases to trimming and J lost 9 bases; unmatched junction nucleotides: 13. Germline CDR1 and CDR2: SGHTA and FQGTGA. The CDR3 has 16 amino acids. The CDR3 loop is CASSLGLGGGLSEQFF. The CDR3 DNA sequence: TGTGCCAGCAGCTTGGGTCTTGGCGGGGGGCTCTCTGAGCAGTTCTTC.